The 16 T cell receptor beta chains presented below share a single source sample, sequenced in a study of naive and memory T cell subsets. The study, taken as a whole, reports: Naive repertoires, especially CD8, held a few larger clonotypes, possibly memory cells re-expressing CD45RA.

Their antigens are not known. Both TRBC1 and TRBC2 were covered by a beta constant-region primer of two equimolar oligonucleotides. The ligated cDNA underwent four PCR rounds using SP2 and nested alpha and beta constant-region primers. TCRdb re-called the UMI-ligation and nested PCR reads with MiXCR, one entry per CDR3 protein. The sample yields 90,000 to 120,000 distinct CDR3 sequences, approximately 15% seen once. Sequencing input: naive CD8+ T cells from blood. The receptors shown here come from a human donor in good health.

This clonotype has a handful of counts. The chain is built from TRBV28 and TRBJ1-2, with D uncertain. This CDR3 spans 13 amino acids. Per germline, CDR1 MDHEN and CDR2 SYDVKM. The V end lost 2 bases, the J end lost 2 bases, and 6 bases lay between the germline ends. CDR3 sequence (DNA): TGTGCCAGCAGTTTAGGCAGGAACTATGGCTACACCTTC. Translated: CASSLGRNYGYTF.

The CDR3 reads CASGPPQFYGYTF. As DNA, the CDR3 is TGTGCCAGCGGCCCTCCTCAGTTCTATGGCTACACCTTC. The rearrangement joins TRBV16 to TRBJ1-2; D unresolved. The V end lost 8 bases, the J end lost 4 bases, and 14 bases lay between the germline ends. The CDR3 length is 13 residues. Germline V gene data show CDR1 as KGHSY and CDR2 as FQNENV.

In this sample, this clonotype turned up a few times. The chain has TRBV7-9 and TRBJ2-7; D unresolved. Germline CDR1 is SEHNR and CDR2 is FQNEAQ (reference sequence). V lost 1 base and J lost 5, with 6 bases in between. The CDR3 is 12 amino acids. The CDR3 DNA reads as TGTGCCAGCAGCTTAGGGAAGAACGAGCAGTACTTC. Its protein is CASSLGKNEQYF.

This chain links TRBV12-3 or TRBV12-4 with TRBJ2-7; TRBD2 matches 9 bases. V trimming: 6 bases; J trimming: 3 bases; junction bases outside the gene matches: 6. The CDR3 runs 14 residues. Written as DNA, the CDR3 is TGTGCCAGCAGAAGACTAGCGGACGGCTACGAGCAGTACTTC. As protein: CASRRLADGYEQYF.

Comments on this clonotype: Its ends do not fully match the called genes, so a read error is possible. This rearrangement joins TRBV5-6 to TRBJ2-1, with 7 bases matching TRBD2. There are 13 residues in the CDR3. Germline V CDR1 and CDR2: SGHDT, YYEEEE. CDR3 amino acids: CASSLGVSAGEGF. The CDR3 DNA is TGTGCCAGCAGCTTGGGAGTTAGCGCGGGAGAGGGTTTC.

The chain links TRBV7-6 to TRBJ2-1, with 8 bases aligning to TRBD2. The CDR3 is 15 residues long. Trimming cost V 0 bases and J 4 bases; bases outside gene matches: 2. Germline V CDR1 and CDR2: SGHVS, FNYEAQ. The CDR3 protein is CASSLALAAYNEQFF. CDR3 coding DNA: TGTGCCAGCAGCTTAGCACTAGCGGCTTACAATGAGCAGTTCTTC.

CDR3 residues: CASSVGYGYTF. The CDR3 bases are TGTGCCAGCAGTGTTGGCTATGGCTACACCTTC. V is TRBV25-1 and J is TRBJ1-2; no reliable D call. Germline V gene lookup returns CDR1 MGHDK and CDR2 SYGVNS. V was cut by 4 bases and J by 4 bases, with 4 bases left in between. This CDR3 is built from 11 residues.

This chain joins TRBV6-1 and TRBJ2-4, with D uncertain. This CDR3 is built from 14 residues. V gave up 3 bases and J gave up 0 bases, with 6 bases separating them. Germline CDR1 and CDR2: MNHNS and SASEGT. Written as DNA, the CDR3 is TGTGCCAGCAGTGATTCCCTAGCCAAAAACATTCAGTACTTC. Translating it yields CASSDSLAKNIQYF.

V usage is TRBV19 and J usage is TRBJ2-1; either TRBD1 or TRBD2 may fit D (5 bases each). The CDR3 totals 14 residues. Trimming pared 3 bases from V and 4 bases from J, leaving 10 bases between. Per the germline V gene, CDR1 is LNHDA and CDR2 is SQIVND (reference sequence). This chain's CDR3 is CASSMGTGYNEQFF. As DNA, the CDR3 is TGTGCCAGTAGTATGGGGACGGGATACAATGAGCAGTTCTTC.

The chain employs TRBV4-3 and TRBJ2-7, with 10 positions matching TRBD2. The germline CDR1 and CDR2 sequences are LGHNA and YSLEER. V lost 2 bases to trimming and J lost 5 bases; unmatched junction nucleotides: 6. CDR3 length equals 15 residues. The CDR3 is CASSQLPLAGDEQYF. DNA for the CDR3: TGCGCCAGCAGCCAACTTCCGCTAGCGGGAGACGAGCAGTACTTC.

This clonotype has only a few counts. The final CDR3 position lacks the conserved phenylalanine or tryptophan, pointing to a likely read error. Because the CDR3's place on the DNA is in doubt, the DNA is left out and the CDR3 is given as listed by TCRdb. V and J are TRBV7-3 and TRBJ1-4; the DNA was not used to check the table's D call, TRBD1. The germline CDR1 and CDR2 sequences are SGHTA and FQGTGA. The CDR3 is made up of 16 amino acids, end residues included. The CDR3 loop is CASSLVRVFRDRGPST.

In its sample, this clonotype was seen a few times. This chain uses TRBV19 with TRBJ1-5; D unclear. CDR1 and CDR2 from the germline V gene are LNHDA and SQIVND (reference sequence). V lost 6 bases and J lost 4, with 10 bases in between. This CDR3 has 13 amino acids. The CDR3 protein is CASSVTRNQPQHF. In DNA, the CDR3 is TGTGCCAGTAGCGTTACCCGGAATCAGCCCCAGCATTTT.

The J gene is TRBJ2-3, the V gene TRBV29-1; 7 positions match TRBD2. The trim removed 0 bases at V and 5 bases at J, leaving 20 bases unmatched. Germline lookup yields CDR1 SQVTM and CDR2 ANQGSEA. CDR3 size: 19 residues. As DNA, the CDR3 is TGCAGCGTTGAAGATCTTCCCCTCCCACTGAGCCCGGGGGGAGATACGCAGTATTTT. Translated, it gives CSVEDLPLPLSPGGDTQYF.

There are a few counts of this clonotype. The chain recombines TRBV5-6 with TRBJ1-1; D is uncertain. With 3 bases removed from V and 5 bases from J, the gap between germline ends came to 8 bases. The CDR3 consists of 12 residues. Germline CDR1 reads SGHDT; CDR2 reads YYEEEE. The CDR3 is CASSWMATEAFF. DNA of the CDR3: TGTGCCAGCAGCTGGATGGCGACTGAAGCTTTCTTT.

This clonotype showed up just a few times. The rearrangement links TRBV6-6 to TRBJ1-2; possibly TRBD1 for D (6 bases). V was cut by 10 bases and J by 2 bases, with 11 bases left in between. CDR1 is MNHNY, CDR2 SVGAGI, per germline (reference sequence). The CDR3 has 12 residues. For the CDR3, the DNA is TGTGCCACCCCCGACAGGAACTATGGCTACACCTTC. Its translation: CATPDRNYGYTF.

This clonotype was counted at least ten times. The chain has TRBV6-6 and TRBJ1-2; D is possibly TRBD1 (5 bases). V gave up 4 bases and J gave up 4 bases, with 13 bases separating them. The germline CDR1 and CDR2 sequences are MNHNY and SVGAGI (reference sequence). The CDR3 sequence is 14 residues long. CDR3 DNA: TGTGCCAGCAGTTCCCCGGGACGGCCCTATGGCTACACCTTC. Protein: CASSSPGRPYGYTF.